Below are 15 T cell receptor beta chains sequenced from a single sample in a study of shared clonotypes between healthy human individuals. Generated by immunoSEQ multiplex PCR, the TCRdb table keeps only in-frame clones and is missing some. The table includes about 2.1 million clones, about 94% detected once. It was CD45RO-negative cells, positively selected for CCR7, that made up naive CD8 cells, with terminally differentiated effector memory CD45RA+ cells excluded. Sample: naive CD8+ T cells from PBMCs. These receptors all stem from a man younger than 35 in good health. Some clones in this sample may be carry-over from other donors' samples.

This clone was observed once. The chain has TRBV4-1 and TRBJ2-7; weak D call: TRBD1 (6 bases). The CDR3 consists of 15 residues. Germline V gene lookup returns CDR1 MGHRA and CDR2 YSYEKL. V dropped 1 base and J dropped 6 bases, with 16 bases sitting between them. The CDR3 loop is CASSQATGLPTEQYF. The CDR3, as DNA: TGCGCCAGCAGCCAAGCAACAGGGCTTCCCACCGAGCAGTACTTC.

A note on this clone: With a much larger clone just one base away, this may be a read error. This specimen includes other DNA sequences encoding the same CDR3. The chain combines TRBV9 with TRBJ2-7; D ambiguous. V gave up 4 bases and J gave up 2 bases, with 4 bases separating them. The CDR3 length is 11 residues. The germline gives CDR1 SGDLS, CDR2 YYNGEE. The CDR3 sequence is CASSPPYEQYF. As DNA, the CDR3 is TGTGCCAGCAGCCCCCCCTACGAGCAGTACTTC.

The chain uses TRBV11-2 and TRBJ2-3; possibly TRBD1 or TRBD2 for D (5 bases each). CDR3 length: 15 amino acids. The germline V gene has CDR1 SGHAT and CDR2 FQNNGV. Trimming pared 1 base from V and 7 bases from J, leaving 15 bases between. The CDR3 nucleotides are TGTGCCAGCAGCTTAGCCCGGGGCGAGGGGTATACGCAGTATTTT. Translating gives CASSLARGEGYTQYF.

J is TRBJ2-5 and V is TRBV30; D may be TRBD2 (5 bases). CDR3 size: 13 residues. V lost 3 bases, J lost 2 bases, and 10 bases lay in between. The germline V gene has CDR1 GTSNPN and CDR2 SVGIG (reference sequence). The CDR3 spells CAWRSPGQETQYF. CDR3 DNA sequence: TGTGCCTGGAGGAGCCCGGGACAAGAGACCCAGTACTTC.

The chain has TRBV6-5 and TRBJ2-7; D perhaps matches TRBD2 (5 bases). Trimming left V 0 bases short and J 6 bases short, with 9 bases between. The germline V gene has CDR1 MNHEY and CDR2 SVGAGI. CDR3 length: 13 amino acids. The CDR3 sequence: CASSYSDFSEQYF. The CDR3 nucleotides are TGTGCCAGCAGTTACTCGGACTTTTCCGAGCAGTACTTC.

On this clone: This specimen includes other DNA sequences encoding the same CDR3. V usage is TRBV4-1 and J usage is TRBJ2-7; no clear D gene. V lost 3 bases and J lost 2, with 11 bases in between. Germline V CDR1 and CDR2: MGHRA, YSYEKL. The CDR3 has 14 amino acids. CDR3 sequence reads: CASSQAGAAYEQYF. CDR3 coding DNA: TGCGCCAGCAGCCAGGCCGGTGCGGCCTACGAGCAGTACTTC.

V usage is TRBV28 and J usage is TRBJ2-1, with 10 bases identical to TRBD2. V shed 1 base and J 8 bases; nucleotides not matched to a gene: 11. The CDR3 is made up of 17 amino acids. The germline V gene encodes CDR1 MDHEN and CDR2 SYDVKM. For the CDR3, the DNA is TGTGCCAGCAGTTTATCTCACCAGCGGGAGGGCCCGGATGAGCAGTTCTTC. Its protein product is CASSLSHQREGPDEQFF.

The rearrangement uses TRBV4-1 and TRBJ1-5, with a tentative D call TRBD1 (6 bases). From germline, CDR1 is MGHRA and CDR2 YSYEKL. Trimming cost V 3 bases and J 0 bases, with 12 bases left between them. The CDR3 runs 16 residues. The CDR3 DNA sequence: TGCGCCAGCAGCCACGCGGACAGTTATAGCAATCAGCCCCAGCATTTT. It codes for CASSHADSYSNQPQHF.

The chain couples TRBV6-6 to TRBJ2-7; tentatively, D is TRBD1 (6 bases). This CDR3 spans 15 amino acids. V lost 5 bases to trimming and J lost 5 bases, with 19 bases between them. Germline V gene lookup returns CDR1 MNHNY and CDR2 SVGAGI (reference sequence). CDR3 in DNA: TGTGCCAGCAGTCAACTACAGGGAGCAAGGGACGAGCAGTACTTC. It translates to CASSQLQGARDEQYF.

This rearrangement joins TRBV5-1 to TRBJ2-3, with 10 bases fitting TRBD1. Losses at the gene ends were 1 base for V and 5 bases for J; bases not matched to a gene: 13. This CDR3 comprises 18 residues. Per germline, CDR1 SGHRS and CDR2 YFSETQ. The CDR3 here is CASSLPLPDRGEVDTQYF. The CDR3 coding sequence is TGCGCCAGCAGCTTGCCCCTTCCGGACAGGGGGGAGGTAGATACGCAGTATTTT.

A note on this clone: Other nucleotide sequences from this sample produce the same CDR3. This rearrangement joins TRBV9 to TRBJ2-7; D is perhaps TRBD2 (5 bases). Germline V lookup: CDR1 SGDLS, CDR2 YYNGEE. The CDR3 is 14 residues long. The ends were cut back, 0 bases at V and 2 bases at J, with 9 bases in the middle. The CDR3 protein is CASSVGTGTYEQYF. The CDR3 DNA follows: TGTGCCAGCAGCGTAGGAACGGGAACCTACGAGCAGTACTTC. Drawing the rest from reference TRBV9 and TRBJ2-7, the complete variable domain is DSGVTQTPKHLITATGQRVTLRCSPRSGDLSVYWYQQSLDQGLQFLIQYYNGEERAKGNILERFSAQQFPDLHSELNLSSLELGDSALYFCASSVGTGTYEQYFGPGTRLTVT.

The J gene is TRBJ1-3, the V gene TRBV7-9; D may be TRBD1 (6 bases). Germline CDR1 and CDR2: SEHNR and FQNEAQ (reference sequence). Trimming cost V 5 bases and J 8 bases, with 16 bases left between them. The CDR3 contains 14 residues. The DNA for the CDR3 is TGTGCCAGCAGCACAACCACAGGGAAAGACACCATATATTTT. It is translated as CASSTTTGKDTIYF.

This chain uses TRBV9 with TRBJ2-2; 12 bases match TRBD2. This CDR3 region has 17 residues. Unmatched junction bases numbered 7, after V lost 3 bases and J lost 4 bases. Germline CDR1 SGDLS, CDR2 YYNGEE. CDR3 region: CASSGTSGNQVTGELFF. The DNA of the CDR3 is TGTGCCAGCAGCGGGACTAGCGGGAATCAAGTCACCGGGGAGCTGTTTTTT.

This sequence joins TRBV7-8 and TRBJ2-3; 8 positions match TRBD2. CDR3 length equals 15 residues. Germline assignment: CDR1 SGHVS and CDR2 FQNEAQ. With 5 bases clipped from V and 5 bases from J, the junction kept 9 bases outside the gene matches. The CDR3 DNA is TGTGCCAGCAGCCTCGGTAGCGGGATCATAGATACGCAGTATTTT. This translates into CASSLGSGIIDTQYF.

The V and J genes are TRBV7-6 and TRBJ2-3; weak D call: TRBD2 (5 bases). Germline CDR1 and CDR2: SGHVS and FNYEAQ. The CDR3 loop spans 14 amino acids. V was shortened by 5 bases and J by 1 base, with 10 bases between the two germline ends. The CDR3 DNA reads as TGTGCCAGCAGCGTCGCGGGCCGCACAGATACGCAGTATTTT. This translates into CASSVAGRTDTQYF.